This section outlines one T cell receptor beta chain sequence together with its context. The method was immunoSEQ multiplex PCR; TCRdb's version includes in-frame clones alone and lacks a portion of them. This table holds about 130,000 clones, 75% to 85% found once. This specimen comes from a study of blood T cell repertoires in COVID-19. This CDR3 is built from 15 residues. Germline values: CDR1 SGHVS, CDR2 FQNEAQ. The V and J ends lost 4 bases and 0 bases respectively, with 10 bases between them. The source is a woman aged 50 to 65 with acute or convalescent COVID-19. Sequencing input: peripheral blood. The chain joins TRBV7-8 to TRBJ1-3, with TRBD1 as a possible D gene (5 bases). CDR3 coding DNA: TGTGCCAGCAGCTGGGGGGATACCTCTGGAAACACCATATATTTT. Its translation: CASSWGDTSGNTIYF.